The clone carrying this T cell receptor beta chain was recorded many times. Its antigen is as yet unknown. The sample comes from a study of CD8 T cells in ankylosing spondylitis. The study's findings and limits: What seemed typical of ankylosing spondylitis blood was a TCR beta motif built from roughly eight highly homologous variants. Earlier literature documents some of the motif variants in reactive arthritis synovial fluid and blood. Disease-linked clones reportedly concentrated significantly in matched ankylosing spondylitis synovial fluid.

The CDR3 consists of 13 residues. Trimming took off 4 bases at V and 0 bases at J, with 6 bases between the two ends. CDR1 and CDR2 from the germline V gene are SEHNR and FQNEAQ (reference sequence). Researchers built TCR beta libraries using quantitative 5'-RACE with molecular barcodes. Via MiXCR, TCRdb re-called the 5' RACE reads, giving one row per CDR3 protein. The sample has more than 300,000 distinct CDR3 sequences, around a tenth seen once. The source is a female donor with ankylosing spondylitis or in good health (not recorded which). V is TRBV7-9 and J is TRBJ2-5, with no clear D. The sequencing input was blood, either unsorted or a sorted T cell fraction (not recorded which). CDR3 amino acids: CASSSLHQETQYF. In DNA form, the CDR3 reads TGTGCCAGCAGCTCCTTACACCAAGAGACCCAGTACTTC.